The clone carrying this T cell receptor (beta chain) was found many times. The data are from a study of T-cell reconstitution after alpha-beta-depleted transplantation in children. The germline V gene has CDR1 SGHTA and CDR2 FQGTGA. The CDR3 contains 15 residues. V was clipped by 5 bases and J by 4 bases, with 16 bases between them. The TCRbeta library was prepared with unique molecular identifiers. MiXCR, applied by TCRdb to the PCR reads, yields one record per CDR3 protein. The sample carries 25,000 to 30,000 distinct CDR3 sequences, under 7% recorded once. This TCR derives from a male patient younger than 18 who had a stem cell transplant for acute myeloid leukemia, so the T cells may come from the graft donor. The source was PBMCs, mostly from graft donor cells, collected 180 days after TCRalphabeta/CD19-depleted stem cell transplant. The chain employs TRBV7-3 and TRBJ2-3; perhaps D is TRBD1 or TRBD2 (5 bases each). CDR3 sequence: CASSAMGERADTQYF. For the CDR3, the DNA is TGTGCCAGCAGCGCGATGGGGGAGAGGGCAGATACGCAGTATTTT.